One and the same sample provided the 5 T cell receptor beta chains below, sequenced in a study of cytomegalovirus exposure and HLA in healthy donors. The PCR had 60 Vbeta and 13 Jbeta primers. The repertoire was sequenced with immunoSEQ multiplex PCR; TCRdb's copy has only in-frame clones and lacks some. Here the sample spans approximately 76,000 clones, about two thirds being singletons. Material for sequencing was PBMCs. The receptors stem from a man aged 25 to 40 in good health and CMV-seropositive.

This clone appeared once. The V gene is TRBV5-5, the J gene TRBJ1-1, with D maybe TRBD1 (6 bases). CDR1 SGHKS and CDR2 YYEKEE come from the germline V gene (reference sequence). This CDR3 contains 13 residues. Trimming removed 0 bases at V and 8 bases at J, with 11 bases between. CDR3 nucleotides: TGTGCCAGCAGCTTGGGTGGGGGCCGCGAAGCTTTCTTT. It encodes CASSLGGGREAFF. Supplemented by reference TRBV5-5 and TRBJ1-1, the full variable domain reads DAGVTQSPTHLIKTRGQQVTLRCSPISGHKSVSWYQQVLGQGPQFIFQYYEKEERGRGNFPDRFSARQFPNYSSELNVNALLLGDSALYLCASSLGGGREAFFGQGTRLTVV.

This chain connects TRBV9 to TRBJ1-3; no clear D. In germline, CDR1 is SGDLS, CDR2 YYNGEE. CDR3 length: 16 amino acids. The V end was cut by 3 bases, the J end by 0 bases, with 13 bases between. The CDR3 DNA reads TGTGCCAGCAGCGCCGAGCCGGGGATCTCTGGAAACACCATATATTTT. Its protein is CASSAEPGISGNTIYF.

CDR3 in DNA: TGTGCCAGCAGAAACCCGGAGGACTACGAGCAGTACTTC. Translation gives CASRNPEDYEQYF. This sequence joins TRBV7-9 and TRBJ2-7; D perhaps matches TRBD2 (5 bases). Germline V gene lookup returns CDR1 SEHNR and CDR2 FQNEAQ (reference sequence). The ends were cut back, 6 bases at V and 3 bases at J, with 12 bases in the middle. The CDR3 runs 13 residues.

The chain links TRBV7-9 to TRBJ2-5; TRBD2 matches at 8 bases. Per germline, CDR1 SEHNR and CDR2 FQNEAQ (reference sequence). V was clipped by 6 bases and J by 4 bases; unmatched bases: 7. The CDR3 totals 14 residues. The CDR3 sequence: CASSRLAGGETQYF. The CDR3 bases are TGTGCCAGCAGTCGGCTAGCGGGCGGAGAGACCCAGTACTTC.

The rearrangement joins TRBV11-2 to TRBJ1-1; tentative D call: TRBD1 (5 bases). Germline-derived CDR1 and CDR2 are SGHAT and FQNNGV. The V end lost 5 bases, the J end lost 1 base, and 11 bases lay between the germline ends. This CDR3 is 14 amino acids long. The CDR3 DNA is TGTGCCAGCAGCGTGGGGGGGTGGAACACTGAAGCTTTCTTT. Translation: CASSVGGWNTEAFF.